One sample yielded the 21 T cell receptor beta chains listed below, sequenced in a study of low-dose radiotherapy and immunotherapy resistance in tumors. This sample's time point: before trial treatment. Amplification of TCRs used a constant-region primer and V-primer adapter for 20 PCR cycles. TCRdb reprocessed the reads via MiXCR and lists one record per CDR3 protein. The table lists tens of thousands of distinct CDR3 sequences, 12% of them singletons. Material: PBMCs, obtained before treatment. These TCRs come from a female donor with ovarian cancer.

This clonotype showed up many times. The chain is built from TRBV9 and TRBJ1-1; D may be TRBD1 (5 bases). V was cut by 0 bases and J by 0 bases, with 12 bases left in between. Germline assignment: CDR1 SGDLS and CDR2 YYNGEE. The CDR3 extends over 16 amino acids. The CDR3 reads CASSVADQGVNTEAFF. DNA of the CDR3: TGTGCCAGCAGCGTAGCGGACCAGGGAGTGAACACTGAAGCTTTCTTT.

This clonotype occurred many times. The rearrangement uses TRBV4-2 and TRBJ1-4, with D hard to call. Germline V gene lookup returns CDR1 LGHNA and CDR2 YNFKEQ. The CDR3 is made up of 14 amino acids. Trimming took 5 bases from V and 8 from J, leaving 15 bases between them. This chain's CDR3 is CASSTSSGKEKLFF. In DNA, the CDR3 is TGTGCCAGCAGCACAAGCTCCGGGAAGGAAAAACTGTTTTTT.

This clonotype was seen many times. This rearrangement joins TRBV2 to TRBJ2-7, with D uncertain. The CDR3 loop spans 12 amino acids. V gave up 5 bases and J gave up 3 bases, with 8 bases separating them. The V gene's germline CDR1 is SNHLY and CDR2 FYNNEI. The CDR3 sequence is CASSSQVYEQYF. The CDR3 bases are TGTGCCAGCAGTTCGCAGGTCTACGAGCAGTACTTC. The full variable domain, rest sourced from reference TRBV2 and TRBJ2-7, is EPEVTQTPSHQVTQMGQEVILRCVPISNHLYFYWYRQILGQKVEFLVSFYNNEISEKSEIFDDQFSVERPDGSNFTLKIRSTKLEDSAMYFCASSSQVYEQYFGPGTRLTVT.

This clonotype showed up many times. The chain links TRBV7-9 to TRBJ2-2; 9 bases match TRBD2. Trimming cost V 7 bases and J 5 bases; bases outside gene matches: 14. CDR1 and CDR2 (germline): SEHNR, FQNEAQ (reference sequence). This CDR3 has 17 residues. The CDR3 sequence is CASTSAQRGVKTGELFF. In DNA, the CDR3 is TGTGCCAGCACCAGCGCGCAGCGGGGGGTAAAGACCGGGGAGCTGTTTTTT.

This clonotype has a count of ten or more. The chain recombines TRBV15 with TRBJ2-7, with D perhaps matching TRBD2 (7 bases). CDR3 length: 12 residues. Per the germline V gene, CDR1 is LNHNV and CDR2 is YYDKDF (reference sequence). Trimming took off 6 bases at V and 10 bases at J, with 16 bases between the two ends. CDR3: CATRGGAAVQYF. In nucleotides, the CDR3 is TGTGCCACCAGGGGGGGGGCCGCAGTACAGTACTTC.

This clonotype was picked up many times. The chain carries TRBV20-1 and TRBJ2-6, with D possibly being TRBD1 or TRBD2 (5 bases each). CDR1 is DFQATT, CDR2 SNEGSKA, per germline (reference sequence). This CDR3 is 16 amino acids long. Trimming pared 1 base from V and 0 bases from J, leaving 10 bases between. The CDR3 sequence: CSARVSGASGANVLTF. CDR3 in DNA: TGCAGTGCTAGAGTCTCCGGGGCCTCTGGGGCCAACGTCCTGACTTTC.

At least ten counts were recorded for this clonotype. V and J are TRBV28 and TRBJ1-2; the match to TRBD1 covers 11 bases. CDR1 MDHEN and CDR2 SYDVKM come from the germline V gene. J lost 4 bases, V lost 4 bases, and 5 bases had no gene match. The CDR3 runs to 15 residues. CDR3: CASSSRTGGFYGYTF. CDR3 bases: TGTGCCAGCAGTTCAAGGACAGGGGGCTTCTATGGCTACACCTTC.

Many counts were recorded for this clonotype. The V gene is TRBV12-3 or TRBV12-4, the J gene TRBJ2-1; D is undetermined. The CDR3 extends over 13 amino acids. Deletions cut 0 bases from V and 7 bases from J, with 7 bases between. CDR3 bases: TGTGCCAGCAGTTTAGCGTGGGCAAATGAGCAGTTCTTC. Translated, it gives CASSLAWANEQFF.

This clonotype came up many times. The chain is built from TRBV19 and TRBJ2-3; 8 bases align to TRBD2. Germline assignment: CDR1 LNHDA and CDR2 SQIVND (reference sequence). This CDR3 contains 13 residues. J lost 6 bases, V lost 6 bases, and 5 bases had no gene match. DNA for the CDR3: TGTGCCAGTAGCCGGGGACTAGGTGATACGCAGTATTTT. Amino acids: CASSRGLGDTQYF.

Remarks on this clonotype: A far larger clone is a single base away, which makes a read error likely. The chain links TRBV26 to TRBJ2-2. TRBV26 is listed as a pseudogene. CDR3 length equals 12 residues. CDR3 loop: CASRYLGGELVF. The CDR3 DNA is TGTGCCAGCAGATACCTGGGCGGGGAGCTGGTTTTT.

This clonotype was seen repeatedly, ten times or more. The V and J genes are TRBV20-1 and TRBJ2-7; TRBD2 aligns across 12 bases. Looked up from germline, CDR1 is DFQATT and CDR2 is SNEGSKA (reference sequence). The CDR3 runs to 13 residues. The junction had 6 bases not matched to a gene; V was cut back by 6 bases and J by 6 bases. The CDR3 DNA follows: TGCAGTGCCCGACTAGCGGGAGTTGGCGAGCAGTACTTC. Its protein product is CSARLAGVGEQYF.

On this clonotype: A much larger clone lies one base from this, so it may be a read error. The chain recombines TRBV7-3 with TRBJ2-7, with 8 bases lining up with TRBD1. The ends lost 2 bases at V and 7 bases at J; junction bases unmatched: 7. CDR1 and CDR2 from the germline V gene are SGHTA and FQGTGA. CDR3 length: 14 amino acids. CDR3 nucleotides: TGTGCCAGCAGCTTACAGGGGGCTTACAATGAGCAGTACTTC. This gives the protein CASSLQGAYNEQYF.

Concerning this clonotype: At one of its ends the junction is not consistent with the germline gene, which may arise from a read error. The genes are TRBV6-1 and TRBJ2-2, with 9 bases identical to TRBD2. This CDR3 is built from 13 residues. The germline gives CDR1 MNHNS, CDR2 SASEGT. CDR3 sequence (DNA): TGTGCCAGCTGTGACCTAGCGGGAGGGGAGCTGTTTTTT. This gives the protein CASCDLAGGELFF.

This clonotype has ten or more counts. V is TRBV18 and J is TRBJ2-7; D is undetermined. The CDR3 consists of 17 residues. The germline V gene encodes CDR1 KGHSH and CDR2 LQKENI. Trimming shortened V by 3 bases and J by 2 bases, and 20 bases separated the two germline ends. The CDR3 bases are TGTGCCAGCTCACCCTTTCAAAAAAACACAGTGGCCTACGAGCAGTACTTC. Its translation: CASSPFQKNTVAYEQYF.

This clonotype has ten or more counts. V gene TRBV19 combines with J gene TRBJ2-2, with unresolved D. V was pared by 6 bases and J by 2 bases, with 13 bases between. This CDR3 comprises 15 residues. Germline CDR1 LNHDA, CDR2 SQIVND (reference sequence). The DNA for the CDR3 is TGTGCCAGTAGAGTCCTAGAGAGAAACACCGGGGAGCTGTTTTTT. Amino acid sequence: CASRVLERNTGELFF.

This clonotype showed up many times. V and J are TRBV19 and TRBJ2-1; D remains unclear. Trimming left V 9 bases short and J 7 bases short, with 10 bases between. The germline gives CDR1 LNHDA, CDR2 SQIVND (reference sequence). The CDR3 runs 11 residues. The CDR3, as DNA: TGTGCCAGCCGACTCGGGAATGAGCAGTTCTTC. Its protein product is CASRLGNEQFF.

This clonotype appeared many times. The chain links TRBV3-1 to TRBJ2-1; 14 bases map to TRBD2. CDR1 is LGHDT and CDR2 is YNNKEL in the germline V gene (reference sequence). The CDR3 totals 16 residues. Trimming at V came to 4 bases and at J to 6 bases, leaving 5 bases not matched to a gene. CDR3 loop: CASSPWTSGGSNEQFF. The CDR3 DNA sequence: TGTGCCAGCAGCCCCTGGACTAGCGGGGGGAGCAATGAGCAGTTCTTC.

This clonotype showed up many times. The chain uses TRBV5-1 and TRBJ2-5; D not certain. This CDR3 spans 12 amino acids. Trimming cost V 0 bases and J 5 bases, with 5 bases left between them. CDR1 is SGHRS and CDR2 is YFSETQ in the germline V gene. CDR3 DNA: TGCGCCAGCAGCTTGGACTCGGAGACCCAGTACTTC. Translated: CASSLDSETQYF.

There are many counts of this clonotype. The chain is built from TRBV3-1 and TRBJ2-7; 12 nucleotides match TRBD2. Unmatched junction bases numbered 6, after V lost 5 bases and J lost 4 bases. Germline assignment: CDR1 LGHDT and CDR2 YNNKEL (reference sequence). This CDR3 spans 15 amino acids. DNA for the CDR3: TGTGCCAGCAGCTCACCGACTAGCGGGGGATACGAGCAGTACTTC. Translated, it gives CASSSPTSGGYEQYF.

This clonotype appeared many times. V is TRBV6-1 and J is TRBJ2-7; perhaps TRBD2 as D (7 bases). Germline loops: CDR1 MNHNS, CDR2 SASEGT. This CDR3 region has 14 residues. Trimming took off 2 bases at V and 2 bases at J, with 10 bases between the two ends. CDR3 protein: CASSERGGTYEQYF. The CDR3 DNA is TGTGCCAGCAGTGAAAGGGGGGGCACCTACGAGCAGTACTTC.

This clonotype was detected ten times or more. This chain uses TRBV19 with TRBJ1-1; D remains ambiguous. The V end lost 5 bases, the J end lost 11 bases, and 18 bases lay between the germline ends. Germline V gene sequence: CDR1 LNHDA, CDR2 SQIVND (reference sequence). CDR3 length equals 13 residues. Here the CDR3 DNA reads TGTGCCAGTAGTCCGAAGACCCGCTCCCCGGCTTTCTTT. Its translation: CASSPKTRSPAFF. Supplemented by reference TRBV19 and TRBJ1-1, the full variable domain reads DGGITQSPKYLFRKEGQNVTLSCEQNLNHDAMYWYRQDPGQGLRLIYYSQIVNDFQKGDIAEGYSVSREKKESFPLTVTSAQKNPTAFYLCASSPKTRSPAFFGQGTRLTVV.